One T cell receptor beta chain is described in this entry. What it recognizes is unknown. After removal of 3 bases from V and 1 base from J, the junction contained 5 bases not matched to a gene. This CDR3 region has 15 residues. Germline V CDR1 and CDR2: KGHDR, SFDVKD. This specimen belongs to a study of T cell responses to AZD1222 COVID-19 vaccine. Study observations and caveats: Two doses of AZD1222 preceded a rise in Spike-specific TCR breadth and depth. The repertoires were collected only after the peak T cell response. Baseline testing showed seropositivity in only five or six AZD1222 recipients. It should be noted that donors were predominantly white British and more often female, and clonal diversity was possibly underestimated.

Data came from immunoSEQ multiplex PCR; TCRdb stores just in-frame clones and leaves some out. The sample has about 120,000 clones, roughly nine tenths seen once. J is TRBJ2-7 and V is TRBV24-1; the match to TRBD1 covers 7 bases. Sequences were derived from peripheral blood, sampled on day 0 of AZD1222 vaccination. The receptor's source is an adult in good health. CDR3 DNA sequence: TGTGCCACCAGTGATCCGAGACAGGGATCCTACGAGCAGTACTTC. Amino acids: CATSDPRQGSYEQYF.